This T cell receptor beta chain came from a study of blood T cell repertoires in COVID-19. The wider study: From the United States, Italy and Spain came samples of acute and convalescent COVID-19. Sample material is recorded as cDNA or gDNA derived from T cells, B-cell-depleted T cells, or PBMCs.

This CDR3 spans 12 amino acids. The V gene end was trimmed by 8 bases and the J gene end by 5 bases; junction bases not matched to a gene: 5. Germline CDR1 is MNHEY and CDR2 is SVGAGI. Sequencing was performed with immunoSEQ multiplex PCR; in TCRdb, only in-frame clones are kept and a portion is missing. The table has about 120,000 clones, roughly 79% seen once. This receptor was taken from an older man with acute or convalescent COVID-19. The chain uses TRBV6-5 and TRBJ1-2; TRBD1 agrees at 7 bases. The sequenced sample was peripheral blood. CDR3 bases: TGTGCCAGCTCCCGACAGGGTTATGGCTACACCTTC. Residues: CASSRQGYGYTF.